Sequencing of this TCR beta chain was carried out in a study of OX40 agonist ivuxolimab in advanced cancers. Germline lookup yields CDR1 LGHNA and CDR2 YNFKEQ. The length of the CDR3 is 15 residues. V lost 0 bases, J lost 3 bases, and 9 bases lay in between. Method: immunoSEQ multiplex PCR; TCRdb's copy keeps in-frame clones and lacks some. The data hold 60,000 to 85,000 clones, with 80% to 85% observed a single time. The sample consisted of CD4+ or CD8+ T cells sorted from blood, taken in a trial of the OX40 agonist ivuxolimab. The chain recombines TRBV4-2 with TRBJ1-5; D is unclear. This clonotype originated in an adult with an advanced solid tumor such as melanoma, head and neck, liver or kidney cancer. This CDR3 is CASSQENRYNQPQHF. In DNA, the CDR3 is TGTGCCAGCAGCCAAGAGAACAGATACAATCAGCCCCAGCATTTT.